This passage covers 26 T cell receptor beta chains from one sample sequenced in a study of shared clonotypes between healthy human individuals (dated by TCRdb to about 2020). CD8 naive samples were obtained by positive selection for CCR7 among CD45RO-negative cells, yielding a CD45RA+CCR7+ population from which TemRA cells were excluded. To prepare the library, the immunoSEQ multiplex PCR assay was applied. In its TCRdb copy, this immuneACCESS table keeps in-frame sequences only and misses some clones. Where compared with another copy, unresolved V genes explain less than half of these, and the others have no known cause. This sample comprises some 2.1 million clones, just under 95% of them detected only once. The ten most abundant clones make up more than 1.5% of the sample. The sample consisted of naive CD8+ T cells from PBMCs. The cell subset or site label here, explained by the study, means: CD45RA+CCR7+. The receptors here all came from a man aged 18 to 29 in good health. Some clones in this sample may be carry-over from other donors' samples.

The chain has TRBV27 and TRBJ2-7; D may correspond to TRBD1 or TRBD2 (5 bases each). V lost 5 bases and J lost 4, with 15 bases in between. CDR1 is MNHEY and CDR2 is SMNVEV in the germline V gene (reference sequence). The CDR3 spans 14 residues. The CDR3 nucleotides read TGTGCCAGCAGTCTCCGGGACGAACGGTACGAGCAGTACTTC. It specifies CASSLRDERYEQYF.

With regard to this clone: In this CDR3 the conserved last residue, phenylalanine or tryptophan, is missing, so a read error is likely. No DNA is shown, since the ends of the CDR3 on it are uncertain; the CDR3 is the one TCRdb lists. The rearrangement uses TRBV6-1 and TRBJ2-7; the D call in the table, TRBD2, was not verified against the DNA. The CDR3 has 15 amino acids, counting both end residues. In germline, CDR1 is MNHNS, CDR2 SASEGT. The chain's CDR3 is CASSDRGLAGNPYFL.

The chain combines TRBV5-5 with TRBJ1-1, with no clear D. Germline CDR1 SGHKS, CDR2 YYEKEE (reference sequence). Trimming removed 0 bases at V and 5 bases at J, with 8 bases between. The CDR3 loop spans 13 amino acids. CDR3: CASSLGRLTEAFF. CDR3 sequence (DNA): TGTGCCAGCAGCTTGGGTCGTTTGACTGAAGCTTTCTTT.

The J gene is TRBJ2-7, the V gene TRBV5-6, with unresolved D. CDR3 length equals 14 residues. In germline, CDR1 is SGHDT, CDR2 YYEEEE. Trimming pared 0 bases from V and 4 bases from J, leaving 11 bases between. In DNA form, the CDR3 reads TGTGCCAGCAGCTTGGGTTACACAGAGTACGAGCAGTACTTC. Protein product: CASSLGYTEYEQYF.

This clone was counted a few times. The sample contains more than one DNA sequence encoding this CDR3. As DNA, the CDR3 is TGCAGTGCCCCAGAGAACACTGAAGCTTTCTTT. It yields the protein CSAPENTEAFF. The chain is built from TRBV20-1 and TRBJ1-1; D remains ambiguous. Germline CDR1 and CDR2: DFQATT and SNEGSKA (reference sequence). V was cut by 6 bases and J by 1 base, with 6 bases left in between. The CDR3 is 11 residues long.

The chain combines TRBV6-6 with TRBJ1-4; D gene unclear. This CDR3 has 15 amino acids. Germline CDR1 and CDR2: MNHNY and SVGAGI (reference sequence). Trimming took 6 bases from V and 4 from J, leaving 15 bases between them. CDR3 residues: CASSLDTVDNEKLFF. In DNA form, the CDR3 reads TGTGCCAGCAGCCTTGATACCGTTGATAATGAAAAACTGTTTTTT.

The chain uses TRBV28 and TRBJ2-5, with a tentative D call TRBD1 (5 bases). Germline CDR1 reads MDHEN; CDR2 reads SYDVKM. Trimming pared 1 base from V and 4 bases from J, leaving 13 bases between. CDR3 length: 15 residues. The CDR3 sequence is CASSLSLQGIETQYF. Written as DNA, the CDR3 is TGTGCCAGCAGTTTATCTCTTCAGGGTATAGAGACCCAGTACTTC.

V usage is TRBV30 and J usage is TRBJ2-3; 8 bases line up with TRBD2. The CDR3 runs to 16 residues. The ends lost 0 bases at V and 4 bases at J; junction bases unmatched: 9. Looked up from germline, CDR1 is GTSNPN and CDR2 is SVGIG (reference sequence). The CDR3, as DNA: TGTGCCTGGAGTGTACCTGGACTAGCCTTTGCAGATACGCAGTATTTT. It specifies CAWSVPGLAFADTQYF.

The chain has TRBV7-8 and TRBJ2-2; no clear D gene. V was clipped by 2 bases and J by 2 bases, with 12 bases between them. The CDR3 totals 16 residues. Per germline, CDR1 SGHVS and CDR2 FQNEAQ. The CDR3 region is CASSLSWAPNTGELFF. Written as DNA, the CDR3 is TGTGCCAGCAGCTTATCTTGGGCGCCCAACACCGGGGAGCTGTTTTTT.

This clone was counted between two and nine times. The chain recombines TRBV2 with TRBJ1-3, with D tentatively TRBD1 (6 bases). Per germline, CDR1 SNHLY and CDR2 FYNNEI. The CDR3 length is 15 residues. V dropped 6 bases and J dropped 4 bases, with 16 bases sitting between them. CDR3 nucleotides: TGTGCCAGCAGCACGCTGGACAGTCCCGGAAACACCATATATTTT. Translating it yields CASSTLDSPGNTIYF.

V gene TRBV28 combines with J gene TRBJ2-7; 7 bases match TRBD2. The V gene end was trimmed by 2 bases and the J gene end by 5 bases; junction bases not matched to a gene: 6. The CDR3 has 14 residues. Germline lookup yields CDR1 MDHEN and CDR2 SYDVKM. The CDR3 protein is CASSLDWTSNEQYF. The CDR3 DNA reads as TGTGCCAGCAGTTTAGATTGGACTAGTAACGAGCAGTACTTC.

The genes are TRBV27 and TRBJ2-1; D may correspond to TRBD1 or TRBD2 (5 bases each). CDR1 and CDR2 from the germline V gene are MNHEY and SMNVEV (reference sequence). The CDR3 has 13 amino acids. The germline V and J ends were trimmed by 5 bases and 2 bases, with 7 bases remaining between them. CDR3 DNA sequence: TGTGCCAGCAGTACGGGACCCTACAATGAGCAGTTCTTC. Translation: CASSTGPYNEQFF.

The chain couples TRBV10-2 to TRBJ2-1, with D tentatively TRBD1 (5 bases). The germline CDR1 and CDR2 sequences are WSHSY and SAAADI. This CDR3 spans 17 amino acids. V shed 3 bases and J shed 0 bases, with 15 bases lying between them. The CDR3: CASSDQSGALSYNEQFF. The CDR3 region has the DNA TGCGCCAGCAGTGATCAGTCTGGGGCCCTCTCCTACAATGAGCAGTTCTTC.

The chain combines TRBV7-2 with TRBJ2-3, with D perhaps assigned TRBD1 or TRBD2 (6 bases each). Trimming cost V 7 bases and J 3 bases, with 17 bases left between them. CDR1 is SGHTA and CDR2 is FQGNSA in the germline V gene. The CDR3 covers 15 residues. CDR3 protein: CASTFRGAGTDTQYF. The CDR3 DNA reads as TGTGCCAGCACCTTTAGGGGGGCCGGGACAGATACGCAGTATTTT. Combining the CDR3 with reference TRBV7-2 and TRBJ2-3 gives the whole variable domain GAGVSQSPSNKVTEKGKDVELRCDPISGHTALYWYRQSLGQGLEFLIYFQGNSAPDKSGLPSDRFSAERTGGSVSTLTIQRTQQEDSAVYLCASTFRGAGTDTQYFGPGTRLTVL.

The V gene is TRBV13, the J gene TRBJ2-7, with D unresolved. The V gene's germline CDR1 is PRHDT and CDR2 FYEKMQ (reference sequence). The CDR3 is made up of 14 amino acids. V shed 1 base and J shed 0 bases, with 7 bases lying between them. This CDR3 reads CASSLAGHSYEQYF. Here the CDR3 DNA reads TGTGCCAGCAGCTTAGCGGGCCACTCCTACGAGCAGTACTTC.

V gene TRBV11-2 combines with J gene TRBJ2-3; possibly TRBD1 for D (5 bases). This CDR3 region has 15 residues. Trimming shortened V by 2 bases and J by 3 bases, and 12 bases separated the two germline ends. From germline, CDR1 is SGHAT and CDR2 FQNNGV. The CDR3 nucleotides read TGTGCCAGCAGCTTAATCAGGGTAGAGACAGATACGCAGTATTTT. The encoded protein is CASSLIRVETDTQYF.

This chain links TRBV27 with TRBJ1-2; maybe TRBD1 (5 bases). The CDR3 covers 16 residues. The V and J ends lost 6 bases and 6 bases respectively, with 23 bases between them. CDR1 is MNHEY and CDR2 is SMNVEV in the germline V gene (reference sequence). CDR3: CASSPLNPGTRNGYTF. The DNA for the CDR3 is TGTGCCAGCAGCCCTCTCAACCCGGGGACCCGGAATGGCTACACCTTC.

The chain has TRBV4-2 and TRBJ1-3, with D possibly matching TRBD1 (5 bases). The CDR3 is 16 residues long. Looked up from germline, CDR1 is LGHNA and CDR2 is YNFKEQ. V was clipped by 1 base and J by 5 bases, with 15 bases between them. The CDR3 DNA reads TGTGCCAGCAGCCAAGCGGGGGAAGGGCTGAGAAACACCATATATTTT. Amino acid sequence: CASSQAGEGLRNTIYF.

The chain couples TRBV27 to TRBJ2-3; D is perhaps TRBD2 (6 bases). From germline, CDR1 is MNHEY and CDR2 SMNVEV (reference sequence). Trimming removed 3 bases at V and 4 bases at J, with 14 bases between. This CDR3 has 15 residues. CDR3 amino acids: CASSLTRFHPDTQYF. CDR3 nucleotide sequence: TGTGCCAGCAGTTTGACTAGATTCCATCCAGATACGCAGTATTTT.

The chain recombines TRBV7-8 with TRBJ2-7; tentatively, D is TRBD2 (7 bases). CDR3 length: 15 amino acids. The germline CDR1 and CDR2 sequences are SGHVS and FQNEAQ. Trimming removed 5 bases at V and 6 bases at J, with 20 bases between. Here the CDR3 reads CASSPARGARSEQYF. The CDR3 coding sequence is TGTGCCAGCAGCCCCGCCCGGGGGGCGCGTAGCGAGCAGTACTTC.

CDR3 nucleotides: TGTGCCAGCAGCTTATTTAGTCTGAACACTGAAGCTTTCTTT. It is translated as CASSLFSLNTEAFF. This chain connects TRBV7-8 to TRBJ1-1; D ambiguous. V dropped 2 bases and J dropped 0 bases, with 7 bases sitting between them. This CDR3 spans 14 amino acids. Germline CDR1 SGHVS, CDR2 FQNEAQ.

J is TRBJ2-5 and V is TRBV27; 12 bases match TRBD2. This CDR3 region has 16 residues. The germline CDR1 and CDR2 sequences are MNHEY and SMNVEV (reference sequence). V was pared by 4 bases and J by 3 bases, with 6 bases of the junction left unmatched. The CDR3, as DNA: TGTGCCAGCAGTTCCCGACTAGCGGGAGTCAAAGAGACCCAGTACTTC. The encoded protein is CASSSRLAGVKETQYF.

The chain joins TRBV27 to TRBJ2-2, with 7 bases identical to TRBD1. This CDR3 has 14 amino acids. Germline CDR1 is MNHEY and CDR2 is SMNVEV (reference sequence). Trimming at V came to 5 bases and at J to 2 bases, leaving 2 bases not matched to a gene. The CDR3 here is CASSRQGNTGELFF. In DNA form, the CDR3 reads TGTGCCAGCAGTAGACAGGGCAACACCGGGGAGCTGTTTTTT.

CDR3 amino acids: CAWDGQDNEQFF. CDR3 sequence (DNA): TGTGCCTGGGACGGACAGGACAATGAGCAGTTCTTC. The chain joins TRBV30 to TRBJ2-1, with 7 bases matching TRBD1. CDR3 length: 12 residues. Trimming removed 5 bases from V and 5 bases from J; junction bases left unmatched: 3. Germline lookup yields CDR1 GTSNPN and CDR2 SVGIG (reference sequence).

This chain uses TRBV30 with TRBJ2-7; 11 bases agree with TRBD2. The CDR3 spans 15 residues. V shed 5 bases, J shed 2 bases, and the junction held 8 bases outside the gene matches. The germline CDR1 and CDR2 sequences are GTSNPN and SVGIG (reference sequence). CDR3 sequence (DNA): TGTGCCTGGGATCCCGGGACTAGCGGAACCTACGAGCAGTACTTC. Residues: CAWDPGTSGTYEQYF.

V and J are TRBV4-1 and TRBJ2-1; 10 bases align to TRBD2. Trimming cost V 5 bases and J 0 bases; bases outside gene matches: 7. The CDR3 is 17 residues long. Germline V lookup: CDR1 MGHRA, CDR2 YSYEKL. The CDR3 coding sequence is TGCGCCAGCAGCGCGTGGACTAGCGGAAACTCCTACAATGAGCAGTTCTTC. This translates into CASSAWTSGNSYNEQFF.